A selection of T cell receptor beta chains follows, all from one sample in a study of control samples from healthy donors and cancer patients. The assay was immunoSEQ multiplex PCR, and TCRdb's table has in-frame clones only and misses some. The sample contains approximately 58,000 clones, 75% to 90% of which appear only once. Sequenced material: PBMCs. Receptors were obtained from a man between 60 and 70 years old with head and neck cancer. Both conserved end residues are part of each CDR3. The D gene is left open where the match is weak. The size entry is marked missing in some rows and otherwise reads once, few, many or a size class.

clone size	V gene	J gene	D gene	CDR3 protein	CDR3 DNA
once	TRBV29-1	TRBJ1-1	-	CSVGDNMNTEAFF	TGCAGCGTGGGAGATAACATGAACACTGAAGCTTTCTTT
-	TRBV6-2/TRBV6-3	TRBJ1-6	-	CASSDTGSNSPLHF	TGTGCCAGCAGTGATACAGGGAGCAATTCACCCCTCCACTTT
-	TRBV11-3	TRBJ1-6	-	CASSLGGNSPLHF	TGTGCCAGCAGCTTAGGAGGGAATTCACCCCTCCACTTT
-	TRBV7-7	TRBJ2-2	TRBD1	CASSLVAGGAEPGELFF	TGTGCTAGCAGCTTAGTGGCAGGGGGCGCTGAACCCGGGGAGCTGTTTTTT
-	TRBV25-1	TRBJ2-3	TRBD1	CASSAGQGLDTQYF	TGTGCCAGCAGTGCGGGACAGGGGTTAGATACGCAGTATTTT
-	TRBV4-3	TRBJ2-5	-	CASSLSPETQYF	TGCGCCAGCAGCCTAAGTCCAGAGACCCAGTACTTC
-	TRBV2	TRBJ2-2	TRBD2	CASTGGRGTGELFF	TGTGCCAGCACAGGCGGGAGGGGTACCGGGGAGCTGTTTTTT
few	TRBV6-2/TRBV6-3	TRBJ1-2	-	CASSYGAGTNYGYTF	TGTGCCAGCAGTTACGGGGCAGGGACGAACTATGGCTACACCTTC
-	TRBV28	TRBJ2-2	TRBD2	CASSPRKTSGFAGELFF	TGTGCCAGCAGTCCTCGGAAGACTAGCGGGTTCGCCGGGGAGCTGTTTTTT
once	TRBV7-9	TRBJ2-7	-	CASSPDRIVLHEQYF	TGTGCCAGCAGCCCGGACAGAATAGTTCTTCACGAGCAGTACTTC
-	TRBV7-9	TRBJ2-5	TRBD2	CASTPGTSGSGETQYF	TGTGCCAGCACCCCCGGGACTAGCGGGAGTGGAGAGACCCAGTACTTC
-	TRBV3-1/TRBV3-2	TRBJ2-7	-	CASSQVSGDQYF	TGTGCCAGCAGCCAAGTTTCGGGGGATCAGTACTTC
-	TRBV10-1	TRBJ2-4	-	CASSEKSLAKNIQYF	TGCGCCAGCAGCGAGAAGAGCCTAGCCAAAAACATTCAGTACTTC
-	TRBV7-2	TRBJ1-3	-	CASSLGISASGNTIYF	TGTGCCAGCAGCTTAGGGATCAGTGCTTCTGGAAACACCATATATTTT
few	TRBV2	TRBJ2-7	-	CASRSGTAYEQYF	TGTGCCAGCAGATCCGGGACGGCCTACGAGCAGTACTTC
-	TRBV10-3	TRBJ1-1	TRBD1	CAISPRDRNTEAFF	TGTGCCATCAGCCCTCGGGACAGGAACACTGAAGCTTTCTTT
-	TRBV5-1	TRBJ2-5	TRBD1	CASSRGLETQYF	TGCGCCAGCAGCAGGGGGCTAGAGACCCAGTACTTC
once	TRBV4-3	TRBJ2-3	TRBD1	CASSQAPHRGENTDTQYF	TGCGCCAGCAGCCAAGCCCCGCACAGGGGGGAAAACACAGATACGCAGTATTTT
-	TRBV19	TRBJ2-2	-	CASLRHIRAGELFF	TGTGCCAGCCTCCGACACATTAGGGCCGGGGAGCTGTTTTTT
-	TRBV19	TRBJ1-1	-	CASGTRGANTEAFF	TGTGCCAGTGGGACTAGGGGAGCTAACACTGAAGCTTTCTTT
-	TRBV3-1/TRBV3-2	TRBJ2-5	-	CASSHGAGGETQYF	TGTGCCAGCAGCCACGGGGCCGGGGGAGAGACCCAGTACTTC
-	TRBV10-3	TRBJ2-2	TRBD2	CAISSGGAYTGELFF	TGTGCCATCAGTTCGGGGGGGGCTTACACCGGGGAGCTGTTTTTT
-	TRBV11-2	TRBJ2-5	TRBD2	CASSLGLAGPAETQYF	TGTGCCAGCAGCTTAGGGCTAGCGGGGCCTGCAGAGACCCAGTACTTC
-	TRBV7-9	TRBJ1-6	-	CASSLQGRLSSPLHF	TGTGCCAGCAGCTTACAGGGGCGGCTTAGTTCACCCCTCCACTTT
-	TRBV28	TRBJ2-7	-	CASSLGGGPYEQYF	TGTGCCAGCAGTTTAGGGGGGGGCCCCTACGAGCAGTACTTC
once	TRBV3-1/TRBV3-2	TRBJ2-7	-	CASSLLDSYEQYF	TGTGCCAGCAGCCTCTTGGACAGCTACGAGCAGTACTTC
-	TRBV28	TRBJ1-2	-	CASSLQAGRGYTF	TGTGCCAGCAGTCTCCAAGCAGGCCGGGGCTACACCTTC
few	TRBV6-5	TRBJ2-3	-	CASTRGGRTDTQYF	TGTGCCAGCACAAGGGGGGGGCGGACAGATACGCAGTATTTT
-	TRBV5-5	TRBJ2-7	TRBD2	CASSPSGAKPGYYEQYF	TGTGCCAGCAGCCCAAGCGGGGCTAAGCCGGGATACTACGAGCAGTACTTC
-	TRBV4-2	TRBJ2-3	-	CASSQVKVGSGTDTQYF	TGTGCCAGCAGCCAAGTGAAGGTGGGGTCCGGCACAGATACGCAGTATTTT
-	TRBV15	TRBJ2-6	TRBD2	CATSRDLGGVLRSGANVLTF	TGTGCCACCAGCAGAGATCTGGGAGGGGTCCTCCGATCTGGGGCCAACGTCCTGACTTTC
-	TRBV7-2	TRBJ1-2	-	CASSLVIARGYGYTF	TGTGCCAGCAGCTTAGTTATCGCCAGGGGCTATGGCTACACCTTC
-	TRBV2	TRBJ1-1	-	CASINTPERANTEAFF	TGTGCCAGCATCAACACTCCTGAAAGGGCGAACACTGAAGCTTTCTTT
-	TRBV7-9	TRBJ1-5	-	CASSLGGGNQPQHF	TGTGCCAGCAGCTTAGGGGGAGGCAATCAGCCCCAGCATTTT
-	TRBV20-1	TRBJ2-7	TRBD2	CSAGGGYEQYF	TGCAGTGCTGGGGGGGGTTACGAGCAGTACTTC
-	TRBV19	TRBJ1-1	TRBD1	CASSIELTGDMRAFF	TGTGCCAGTAGTATAGAGTTAACAGGGGATATGCGAGCTTTCTTT
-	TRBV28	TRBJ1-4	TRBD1	CASSLNRGLYEKLFF	TGTGCCAGCAGTTTAAACAGGGGGCTGTATGAAAAACTGTTTTTT
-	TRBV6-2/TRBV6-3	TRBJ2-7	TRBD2	CASSYPIHPGLAGDEQYF	TGTGCCAGCAGTTACCCAATCCACCCCGGACTAGCGGGAGACGAGCAGTACTTC
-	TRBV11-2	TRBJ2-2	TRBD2	CASSQPLAGGPGHRGAVF	TGTGCCAGCAGCCAACCTCTAGCGGGAGGGCCCGGACACCGGGGAGCTGTTTTT
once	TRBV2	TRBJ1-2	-	CASSVRQNYGYTF	TGTGCCAGCAGTGTGCGCCAGAACTATGGCTACACCTTC
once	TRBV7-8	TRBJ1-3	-	CASSFAGNTIYF	TGTGCCAGCAGCTTCGCAGGAAACACCATATATTTT
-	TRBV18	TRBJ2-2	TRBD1	CASSPEQGLAGELFF	TGTGCCAGCTCACCGGAACAGGGGTTAGCCGGGGAGCTGTTTTTT
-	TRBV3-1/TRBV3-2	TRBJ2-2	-	CASSQTGSGTGELFF	TGTGCCAGCAGCCAAACAGGGTCAGGCACCGGGGAGCTGTTTTTT
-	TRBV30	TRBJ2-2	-	CAWMSDTGELFF	TGTGCCTGGATGAGCGACACCGGGGAGCTGTTTTTT
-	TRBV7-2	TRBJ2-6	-	CASTLDSSGANVLTF	TGTGCCAGCACCTTAGACAGCTCTGGGGCCAACGTCCTGACTTTC
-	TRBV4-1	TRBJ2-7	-	CASSQKDDYEQYF	TGCGCCAGCAGCCAAAAAGACGACTACGAGCAGTACTTC
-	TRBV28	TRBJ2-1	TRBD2	CASSLLPSGKVNEQFF	TGTGCCAGCAGTTTACTTCCTAGCGGGAAGGTCAATGAGCAGTTCTTC
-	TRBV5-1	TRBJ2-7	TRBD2	CASSPILAGAHEQYF	TGCGCCAGCAGCCCGATACTAGCGGGGGCCCACGAGCAGTACTTC
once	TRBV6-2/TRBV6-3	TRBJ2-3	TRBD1	CASRPTGVRTDTQYF	TGTGCCAGCAGACCTACAGGGGTACGCACAGATACGCAGTATTTT
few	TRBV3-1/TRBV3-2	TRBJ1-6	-	CASSQVAGWNSPLHF	TGTGCCAGCAGCCAAGTTGCAGGCTGGAATTCACCCCTCCACTTT
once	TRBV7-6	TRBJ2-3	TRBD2	CASSIGGLAGIQIPSTDTQYF	TGTGCCAGCAGCATAGGGGGACTAGCGGGAATTCAAATTCCTAGCACAGATACGCAGTATTTT
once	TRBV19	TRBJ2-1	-	CASSKGVSPYNEQFF	TGTGCCAGTAGTAAAGGAGTTTCTCCCTACAATGAGCAGTTCTTC
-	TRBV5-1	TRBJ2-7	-	CASSFGLQKYEQYF	TGCGCCAGCAGCTTTGGACTCCAAAAGTACGAGCAGTACTTC